These T cell receptor beta chains were read from a single sample in a study of PD-1 blockade in mismatch repair-deficient tumors. The assay was immunoSEQ multiplex PCR, and TCRdb's table has in-frame clones only and misses some. The repertoire holds 76,000 or so clones, with around 80% as singletons. Sequencing was performed on peripheral blood, taken 44 weeks after starting pembrolizumab. These receptors were collected from an adult with mismatch repair-deficient cancer. CDR3s include the opening cysteine and the closing phenylalanine or tryptophan. Fields, in order: V gene, D gene, J gene, clone size, CDR3 protein, CDR3 DNA. The D gene is left open where the match is weak. A clone size is listed for some rows: how often the clone was seen (once, few, many), or a class if it is expanded.

V: TRBV30; D: NA; J: TRBJ1-2; size: NA; CDR3: CAWSELTGTIHTF; DNA: TGTGCCTGGAGTGAATTGACAGGCACCATCCACACCTTC
V: TRBV5-1; D: NA; J: TRBJ2-7; size: NA; CDR3: CASSRELTYEQYF; DNA: TGCGCCAGCAGCCGAGAGCTGACCTACGAGCAGTACTTC
V: TRBV5-1; D: NA; J: TRBJ1-1; size: NA; CDR3: CASSLENLNTEAFF; DNA: TGCGCCAGCAGCTTAGAGAACCTGAACACTGAAGCTTTCTTT
V: TRBV30; D: TRBD2; J: TRBJ2-7; size: NA; CDR3: CAWSVASGRGREQYF; DNA: TGTGCCTGGAGTGTGGCTAGCGGGAGAGGGAGGGAGCAGTACTTC
V: TRBV7-3; D: NA; J: TRBJ2-6; size: few; CDR3: CASSLEGIGGSGANVLTF; DNA: TGTGCCAGCAGCTTAGAGGGGATAGGGGGCTCTGGGGCCAACGTCCTGACTTTC
V: TRBV5-4; D: NA; J: TRBJ1-1; size: NA; CDR3: CASSLMIGAEAFF; DNA: TGTGCCAGCAGCCTAATGATCGGGGCTGAAGCTTTCTTT
V: TRBV19; D: NA; J: TRBJ2-1; size: NA; CDR3: CASSIPSLSYEQFF; DNA: TGTGCCAGTAGTATTCCCTCCCTTAGTTATGAGCAGTTCTTC
V: TRBV2; D: NA; J: TRBJ1-4; size: NA; CDR3: CASSEVEHRLFF; DNA: TGTGCCAGCAGTGAAGTGGAACATCGGCTGTTTTTT
V: TRBV7-9; D: TRBD2; J: TRBJ2-5; size: NA; CDR3: CASRRSGGETQYF; DNA: TGTGCCAGCAGACGCAGCGGGGGAGAGACCCAGTACTTC
V: TRBV27; D: NA; J: TRBJ2-7; size: NA; CDR3: CASSIKRGYEQYF; DNA: TGTGCCAGCAGTATTAAACGGGGCTACGAGCAGTACTTC
V: TRBV5-1; D: NA; J: TRBJ2-3; size: NA; CDR3: CASSPDSTSTDTQYF; DNA: TGCGCCAGCAGCCCGGACAGTACTAGCACAGATACGCAGTATTTT
V: TRBV7-2; D: TRBD2; J: TRBJ2-2; size: once; CDR3: CASSPRGSGGNTGELFF; DNA: TGTGCCAGCAGCCCCCGAGGCAGCGGGGGGAACACCGGGGAGCTGTTTTTT
V: TRBV5-1; D: NA; J: TRBJ1-4; size: once; CDR3: CASSLSNEKLFF; DNA: TGCGCCAGCAGCCTTTCTAATGAAAAACTGTTTTTT
V: TRBV4-1; D: TRBD1; J: TRBJ2-7; size: NA; CDR3: CASSRWEGQASYEQYF; DNA: TGCGCCAGCAGCCGCTGGGAAGGACAGGCCTCCTACGAGCAGTACTTC
V: TRBV6-6; D: NA; J: TRBJ2-1; size: NA; CDR3: CASRSGTHNEQFF; DNA: TGTGCCAGCAGGTCCGGGACCCACAATGAGCAGTTCTTC
V: TRBV23-1; D: NA; J: TRBJ1-5; size: few; CDR3: CASRDRSSNQPQHF; DNA: TGCGCCAGCAGAGACCGGTCGAGCAATCAGCCCCAGCATTTT
V: TRBV27; D: TRBD2; J: TRBJ2-2; size: NA; CDR3: CASSYAGRGTGELFF; DNA: TGTGCCAGCAGTTACGCAGGGAGGGGCACCGGGGAGCTGTTTTTT
V: TRBV9; D: NA; J: TRBJ1-2; size: NA; CDR3: CASSVGAQDGYTF; DNA: TGTGCCAGCAGCGTCGGGGCTCAGGATGGCTACACCTTC
V: TRBV7-9; D: TRBD2; J: TRBJ2-3; size: once; CDR3: CASSPTSGYTDTQYF; DNA: TGTGCCAGCAGCCCCACTAGCGGGTACACAGATACGCAGTATTTT
V: TRBV7-3; D: TRBD1; J: TRBJ1-5; size: NA; CDR3: CASSLAPGQGIGNQPQHF; DNA: TGTGCCAGCAGCTTAGCACCGGGACAGGGAATCGGCAATCAGCCCCAGCATTTT
V: TRBV29-1; D: NA; J: TRBJ1-5; size: once; CDR3: CSVVFPGLGNQPQHF; DNA: TGCAGCGTTGTTTTTCCAGGGTTGGGCAATCAGCCCCAGCATTTT
V: TRBV6-1; D: NA; J: TRBJ1-3; size: once; CDR3: CASSEAGWRDTIYF; DNA: TGTGCCAGCAGTGAAGCAGGGTGGCGGGACACCATATATTTT
V: TRBV30; D: TRBD1; J: TRBJ1-2; size: few; CDR3: CAWSWGQAVGYTF; DNA: TGTGCCTGGAGTTGGGGACAGGCCGTTGGCTACACCTTC
V: TRBV19; D: NA; J: TRBJ2-6; size: NA; CDR3: CASSIDLGNGANVLTF; DNA: TGTGCCAGTAGTATAGATCTGGGGAACGGGGCCAACGTCCTGACTTTC
V: TRBV27; D: NA; J: TRBJ2-7; size: NA; CDR3: CASSPLIRPLALPFSYEQYF; DNA: TGTGCCAGCAGTCCTCTTATCCGTCCATTAGCGCTCCCTTTCTCCTACGAGCAGTACTTC
V: TRBV7-3; D: TRBD2; J: TRBJ2-3; size: few; CDR3: CASSLGTSADTQYF; DNA: TGTGCCAGCAGCTTGGGGACTAGTGCAGATACGCAGTATTTT
V: TRBV21-1; D: NA; J: TRBJ2-5; size: NA; CDR3: CASSPVGEQETQYF; DNA: TGTGCCAGCAGCCCCGTGGGGGAACAAGAGACCCAGTACTTC
V: TRBV4-3; D: NA; J: TRBJ1-5; size: once; CDR3: CASSQDRDTNKQPQHF; DNA: TGCGCCAGCAGCCAAGATCGGGACACCAACAAACAGCCCCAGCATTTT
V: TRBV7-2; D: NA; J: TRBJ2-5; size: NA; CDR3: CASSPGAVSAETQYF; DNA: TGTGCCAGCAGCCCCGGTGCTGTGTCGGCAGAGACCCAGTACTTC
V: TRBV4-2; D: NA; J: TRBJ1-2; size: NA; CDR3: CASSQDYSATANYGYTF; DNA: TGTGCCAGCAGCCAAGATTATTCAGCCACCGCAAACTATGGCTACACCTTC
V: TRBV11-2; D: TRBD2; J: TRBJ2-7; size: NA; CDR3: CASSSGLAGYEQYF; DNA: TGTGCCAGCAGCTCGGGACTAGCGGGTTACGAGCAGTACTTC
V: TRBV11-2; D: NA; J: TRBJ1-1; size: NA; CDR3: CASSWGAGSGTEAFF; DNA: TGTGCCAGCAGCTGGGGGGCGGGGTCTGGCACTGAAGCTTTCTTT
V: TRBV18; D: TRBD2; J: TRBJ2-2; size: NA; CDR3: CASSPRLAGVRVSPGELFF; DNA: TGTGCCAGCTCACCTCGACTAGCGGGAGTGAGGGTTTCGCCCGGGGAGCTGTTTTTT
V: TRBV5-1; D: TRBD1; J: TRBJ1-2; size: NA; CDR3: CASSPGQGWDGYTF; DNA: TGCGCCAGCAGCCCAGGACAGGGGTGGGATGGCTACACCTTC
V: TRBV6-5; D: NA; J: TRBJ2-7; size: NA; CDR3: CASSSAYEQYF; DNA: TGTGCCAGCAGTTCAGCCTACGAGCAGTACTTC
V: TRBV5-1; D: NA; J: TRBJ2-1; size: NA; CDR3: CASSPTNTRHEQFF; DNA: TGCGCCAGCAGCCCCACTAACACAAGGCATGAGCAGTTCTTC
V: TRBV5-1; D: TRBD1; J: TRBJ2-2; size: once; CDR3: CASSVQGATGELFF; DNA: TGCGCCAGCAGCGTACAGGGGGCCACCGGGGAGCTGTTTTTT
V: TRBV6-5; D: NA; J: TRBJ1-1; size: NA; CDR3: CASRYTVTNTEAFF; DNA: TGTGCCAGCAGATATACAGTAACCAACACTGAAGCTTTCTTT
V: TRBV5-1; D: TRBD1; J: TRBJ2-7; size: NA; CDR3: CASSPSGQGASYEQYF; DNA: TGCGCCAGCAGCCCGTCCGGCCAGGGGGCCTCCTACGAGCAGTACTTC
V: TRBV18; D: NA; J: TRBJ1-2; size: medium-sized; CDR3: CASSPAEYYGYTF; DNA: TGTGCCAGCTCACCTGCGGAGTACTATGGCTACACCTTC